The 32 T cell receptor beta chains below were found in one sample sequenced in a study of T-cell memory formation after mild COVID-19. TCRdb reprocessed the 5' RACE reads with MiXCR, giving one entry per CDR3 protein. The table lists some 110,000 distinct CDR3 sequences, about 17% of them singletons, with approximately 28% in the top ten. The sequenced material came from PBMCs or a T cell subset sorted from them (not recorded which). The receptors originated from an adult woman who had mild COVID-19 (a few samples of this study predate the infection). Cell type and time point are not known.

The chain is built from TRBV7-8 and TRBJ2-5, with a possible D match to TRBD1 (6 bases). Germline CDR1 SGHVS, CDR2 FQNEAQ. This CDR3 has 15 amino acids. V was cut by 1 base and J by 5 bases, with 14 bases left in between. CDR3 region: CASSLGVNRDETQYF. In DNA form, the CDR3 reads TGTGCCAGCAGCTTAGGGGTGAACAGGGACGAGACCCAGTACTTC. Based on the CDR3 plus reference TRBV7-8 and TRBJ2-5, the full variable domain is GAGVSQSPRYKVAKRGQDVALRCDPISGHVSLFWYQQALGQGPEFLTYFQNEAQLDKSGLPSDRFFAERPEGSVSTLKIQRTQQEDSAVYLCASSLGVNRDETQYFGPGTRLLVL.

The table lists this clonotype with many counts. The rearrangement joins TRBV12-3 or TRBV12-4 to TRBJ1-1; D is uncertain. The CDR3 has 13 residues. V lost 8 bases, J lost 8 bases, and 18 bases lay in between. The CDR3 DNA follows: TGTGCCAGCCGCCGGTCATTGGTTACAGAAGCTTTCTTT. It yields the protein CASRRSLVTEAFF.

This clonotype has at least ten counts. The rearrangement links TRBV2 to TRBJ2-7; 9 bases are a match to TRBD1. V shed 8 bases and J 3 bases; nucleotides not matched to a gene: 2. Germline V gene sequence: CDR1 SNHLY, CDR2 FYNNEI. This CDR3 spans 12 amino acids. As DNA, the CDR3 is TGTGCCAGCCGGGACAGGGTCTACGAGCAGTACTTC. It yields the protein CASRDRVYEQYF.

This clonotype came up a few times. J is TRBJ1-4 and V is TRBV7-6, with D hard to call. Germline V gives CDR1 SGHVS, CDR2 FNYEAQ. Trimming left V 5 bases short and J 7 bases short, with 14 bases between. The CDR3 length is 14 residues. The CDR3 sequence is CASSHQAPSEKLFF. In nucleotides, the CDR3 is TGTGCCAGCAGCCATCAGGCACCGTCTGAAAAACTGTTTTTT.

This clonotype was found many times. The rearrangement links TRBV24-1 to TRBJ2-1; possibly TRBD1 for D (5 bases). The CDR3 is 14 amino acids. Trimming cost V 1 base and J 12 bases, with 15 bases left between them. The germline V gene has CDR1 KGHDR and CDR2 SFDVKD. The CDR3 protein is CATSDLLIGAVQFF. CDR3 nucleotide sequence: TGTGCCACCAGTGATTTATTAATTGGGGCGGTGCAGTTCTTC.

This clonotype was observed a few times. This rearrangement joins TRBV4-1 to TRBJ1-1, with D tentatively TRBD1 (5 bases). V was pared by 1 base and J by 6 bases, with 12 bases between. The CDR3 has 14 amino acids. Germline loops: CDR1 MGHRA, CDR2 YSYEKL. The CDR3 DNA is TGCGCCAGCAGCCAAGGGGACGGCGGGGCTGAAGCTTTCTTT. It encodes CASSQGDGGAEAFF.

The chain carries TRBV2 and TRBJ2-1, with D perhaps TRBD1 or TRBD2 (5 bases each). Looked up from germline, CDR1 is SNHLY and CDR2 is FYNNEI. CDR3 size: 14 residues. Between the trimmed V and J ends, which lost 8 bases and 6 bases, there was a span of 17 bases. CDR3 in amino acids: CASGGRGFSNEQFF. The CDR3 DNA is TGTGCCAGCGGGGGTAGGGGATTTAGCAATGAGCAGTTCTTC.

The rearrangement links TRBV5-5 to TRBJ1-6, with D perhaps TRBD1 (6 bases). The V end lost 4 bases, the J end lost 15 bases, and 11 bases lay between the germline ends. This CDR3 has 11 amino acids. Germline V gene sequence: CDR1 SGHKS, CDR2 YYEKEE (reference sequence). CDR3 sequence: CASSPGHHLHF. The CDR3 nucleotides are TGTGCCAGCAGCCCGGGACACCACCTCCACTTT.

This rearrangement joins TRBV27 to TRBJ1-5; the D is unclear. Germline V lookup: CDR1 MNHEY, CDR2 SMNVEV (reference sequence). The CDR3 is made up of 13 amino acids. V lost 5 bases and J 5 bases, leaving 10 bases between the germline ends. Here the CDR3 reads CASSNGRYQPQHF. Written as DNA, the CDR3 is TGTGCCAGCAGTAACGGACGGTATCAGCCCCAGCATTTT.

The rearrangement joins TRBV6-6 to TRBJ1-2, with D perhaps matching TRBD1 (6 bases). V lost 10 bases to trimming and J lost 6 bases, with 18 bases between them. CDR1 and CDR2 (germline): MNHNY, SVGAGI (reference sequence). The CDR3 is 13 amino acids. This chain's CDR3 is CAITGGGVNGYTF. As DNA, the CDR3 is TGTGCCATCACTGGGGGGGGCGTAAATGGCTACACCTTC.

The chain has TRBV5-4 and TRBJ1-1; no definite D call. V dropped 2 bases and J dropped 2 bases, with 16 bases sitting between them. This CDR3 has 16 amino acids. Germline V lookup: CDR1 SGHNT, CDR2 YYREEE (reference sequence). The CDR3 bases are TGTGCCAGCAGCTTTACGGTGGGGTCCCTTAACACTGAAGCTTTCTTT. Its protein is CASSFTVGSLNTEAFF. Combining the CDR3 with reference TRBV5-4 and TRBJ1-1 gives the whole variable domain ETGVTQSPTHLIKTRGQQVTLRCSSQSGHNTVSWYQQALGQGPQFIFQYYREEENGRGNFPPRFSGLQFPNYSSELNVNALELDDSALYLCASSFTVGSLNTEAFFGQGTRLTVV.

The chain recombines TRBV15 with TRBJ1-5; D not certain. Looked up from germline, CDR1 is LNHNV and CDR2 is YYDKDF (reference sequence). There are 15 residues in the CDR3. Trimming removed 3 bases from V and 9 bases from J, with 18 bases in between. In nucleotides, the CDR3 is TGTGCCACCAGCAGTGAATGGCAGTTATTAGGGCCCCAGCATTTT. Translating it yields CATSSEWQLLGPQHF.

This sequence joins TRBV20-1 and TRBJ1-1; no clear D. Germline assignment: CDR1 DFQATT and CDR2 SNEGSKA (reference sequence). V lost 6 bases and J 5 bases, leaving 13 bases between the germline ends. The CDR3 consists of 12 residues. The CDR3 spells CSAPGRPTEAFF. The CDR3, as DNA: TGCAGTGCACCCGGACGGCCGACTGAAGCTTTCTTT.

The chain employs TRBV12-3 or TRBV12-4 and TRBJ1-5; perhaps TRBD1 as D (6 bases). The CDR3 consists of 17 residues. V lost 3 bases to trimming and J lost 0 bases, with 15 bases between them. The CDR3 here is CASSFLPGARSNQPQHF. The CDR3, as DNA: TGTGCCAGCAGTTTCCTTCCAGGGGCCCGTAGCAATCAGCCCCAGCATTTT.

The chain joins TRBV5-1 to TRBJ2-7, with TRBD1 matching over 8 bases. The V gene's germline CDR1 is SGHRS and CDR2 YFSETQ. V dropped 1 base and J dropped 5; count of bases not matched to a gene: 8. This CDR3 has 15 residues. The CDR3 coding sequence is TGCGCCAGCAGCTTGTACGGACAGGGAAACGACGAGCAGTACTTC. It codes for CASSLYGQGNDEQYF.

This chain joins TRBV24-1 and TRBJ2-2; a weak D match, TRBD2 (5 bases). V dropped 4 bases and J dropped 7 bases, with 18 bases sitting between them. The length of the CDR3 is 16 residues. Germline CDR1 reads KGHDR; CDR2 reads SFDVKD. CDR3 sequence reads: CATSDPKRSSDGELFF. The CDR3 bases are TGTGCCACCAGTGACCCGAAGCGGAGCTCGGACGGGGAGCTGTTTTTT.

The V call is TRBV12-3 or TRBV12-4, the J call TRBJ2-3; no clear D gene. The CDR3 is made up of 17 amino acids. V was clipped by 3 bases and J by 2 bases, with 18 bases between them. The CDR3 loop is CASSFVVSFIYTDTQYF. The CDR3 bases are TGTGCCAGCAGTTTCGTAGTTTCCTTTATCTACACAGATACGCAGTATTTT.

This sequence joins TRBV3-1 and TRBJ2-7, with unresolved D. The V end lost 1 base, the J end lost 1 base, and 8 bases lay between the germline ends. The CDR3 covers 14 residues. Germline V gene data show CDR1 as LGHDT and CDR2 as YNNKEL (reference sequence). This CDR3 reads CASSQVELSYEQYF. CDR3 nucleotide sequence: TGTGCCAGCAGCCAAGTGGAGTTATCCTACGAGCAGTACTTC.

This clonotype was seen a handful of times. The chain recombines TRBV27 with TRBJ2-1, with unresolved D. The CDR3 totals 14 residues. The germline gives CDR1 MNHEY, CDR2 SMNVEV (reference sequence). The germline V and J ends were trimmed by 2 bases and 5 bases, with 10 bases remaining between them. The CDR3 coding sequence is TGTGCCAGCAGTTTAGGTGGGCCACACAATGAGCAGTTCTTC. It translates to CASSLGGPHNEQFF.

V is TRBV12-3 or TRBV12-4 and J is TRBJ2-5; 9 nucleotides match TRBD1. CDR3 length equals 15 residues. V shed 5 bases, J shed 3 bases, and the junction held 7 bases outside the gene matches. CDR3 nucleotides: TGTGCCAGCAGTCACAGCCGGGACAGGGAAGAGACCCAGTACTTC. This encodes CASSHSRDREETQYF.

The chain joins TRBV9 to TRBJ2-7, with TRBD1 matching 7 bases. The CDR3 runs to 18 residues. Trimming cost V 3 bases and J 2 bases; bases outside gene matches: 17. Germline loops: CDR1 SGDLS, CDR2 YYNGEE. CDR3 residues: CASSASVDPGQRAYEQYF. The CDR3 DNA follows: TGTGCCAGCAGCGCAAGCGTTGATCCGGGACAGCGTGCCTACGAGCAGTACTTC.

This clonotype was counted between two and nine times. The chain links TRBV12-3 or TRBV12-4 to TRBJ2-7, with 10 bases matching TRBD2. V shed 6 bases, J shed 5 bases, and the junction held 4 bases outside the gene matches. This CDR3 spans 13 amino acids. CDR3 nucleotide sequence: TGTGCCAGCAGCCCGGGACTAGCGAACGAGCAGTACTTC. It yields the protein CASSPGLANEQYF.

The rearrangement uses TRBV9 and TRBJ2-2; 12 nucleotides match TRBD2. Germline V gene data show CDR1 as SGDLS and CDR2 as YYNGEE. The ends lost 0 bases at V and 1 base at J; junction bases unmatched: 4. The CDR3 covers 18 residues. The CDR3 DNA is TGTGCCAGCAGCGTAGTAACTAGCGGGAGGCAGAACACCGGGGAGCTGTTTTTT. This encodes CASSVVTSGRQNTGELFF.

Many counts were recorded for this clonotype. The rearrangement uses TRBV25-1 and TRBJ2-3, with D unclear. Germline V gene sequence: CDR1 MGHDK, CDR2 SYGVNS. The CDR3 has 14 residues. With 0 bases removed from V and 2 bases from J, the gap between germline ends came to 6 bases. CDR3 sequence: CASSEYALTDTQYF. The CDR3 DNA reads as TGTGCCAGCAGTGAATATGCGCTCACAGATACGCAGTATTTT.

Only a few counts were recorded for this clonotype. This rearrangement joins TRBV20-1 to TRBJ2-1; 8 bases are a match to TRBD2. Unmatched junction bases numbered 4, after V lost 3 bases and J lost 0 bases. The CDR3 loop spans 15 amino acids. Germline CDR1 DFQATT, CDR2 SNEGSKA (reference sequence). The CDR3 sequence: CSASGGGSSYNEQFF. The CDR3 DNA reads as TGCAGTGCTAGCGGCGGGGGGAGCTCCTACAATGAGCAGTTCTTC.

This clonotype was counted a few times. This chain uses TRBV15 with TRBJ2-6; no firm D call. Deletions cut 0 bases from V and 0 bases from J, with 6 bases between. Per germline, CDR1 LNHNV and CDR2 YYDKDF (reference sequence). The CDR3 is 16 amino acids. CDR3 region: CATSRDGFSGANVLTF. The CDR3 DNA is TGTGCCACCAGCAGAGATGGATTCTCTGGGGCCAACGTCCTGACTTTC.

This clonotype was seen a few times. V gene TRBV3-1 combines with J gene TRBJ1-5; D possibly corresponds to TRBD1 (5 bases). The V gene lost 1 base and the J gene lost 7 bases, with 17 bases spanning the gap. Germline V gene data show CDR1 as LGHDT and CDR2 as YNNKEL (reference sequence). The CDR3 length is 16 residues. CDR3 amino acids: CASSQGGEAGNQPQHF. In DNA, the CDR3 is TGTGCCAGCAGCCAAGGAGGGGAAGCAGGGAACCAGCCCCAGCATTTT.

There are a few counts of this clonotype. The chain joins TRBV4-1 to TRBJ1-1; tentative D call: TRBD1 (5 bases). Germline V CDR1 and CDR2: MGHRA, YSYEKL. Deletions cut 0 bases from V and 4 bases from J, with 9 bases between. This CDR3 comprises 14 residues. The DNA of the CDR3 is TGCGCCAGCAGCCAAGAAGACGGGGCCACTGAAGCTTTCTTT. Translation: CASSQEDGATEAFF.

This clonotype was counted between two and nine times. CDR3 coding DNA: TGCAGCGTTGAACTCCGGGACAGTGAGTTCTACGAGCAGTACTTC. Translation gives CSVELRDSEFYEQYF. J is TRBJ2-7 and V is TRBV29-1; 7 bases match TRBD1. Germline trimming cut 2 bases from V and 3 bases from J; bases unmatched to any gene: 10. The CDR3 runs 15 residues. Looked up from germline, CDR1 is SQVTM and CDR2 is ANQGSEA.

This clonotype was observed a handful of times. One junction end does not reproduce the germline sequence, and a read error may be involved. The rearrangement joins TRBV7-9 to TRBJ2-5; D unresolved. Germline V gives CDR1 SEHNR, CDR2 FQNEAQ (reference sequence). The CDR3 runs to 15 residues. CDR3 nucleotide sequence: TGTGTCAGCAGCTTAATGACGGCAATTCTAGAGACCCAGTACTTC. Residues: CVSSLMTAILETQYF.

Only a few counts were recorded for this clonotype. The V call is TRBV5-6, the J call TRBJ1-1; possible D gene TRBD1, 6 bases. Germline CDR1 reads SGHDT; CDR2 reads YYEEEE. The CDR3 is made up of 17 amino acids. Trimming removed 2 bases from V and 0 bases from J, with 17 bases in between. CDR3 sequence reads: CASSFLPGASMNTEAFF. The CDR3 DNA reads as TGTGCCAGCAGCTTTCTCCCGGGGGCCAGCATGAACACTGAAGCTTTCTTT.

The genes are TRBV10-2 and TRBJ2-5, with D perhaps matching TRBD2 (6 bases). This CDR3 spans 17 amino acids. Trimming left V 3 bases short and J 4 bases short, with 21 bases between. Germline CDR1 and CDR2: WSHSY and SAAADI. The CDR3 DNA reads TGCGCCAGCAGTGACCAACATAGGGGACTGGGGGGAGAGACCCAGTACTTC. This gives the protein CASSDQHRGLGGETQYF.